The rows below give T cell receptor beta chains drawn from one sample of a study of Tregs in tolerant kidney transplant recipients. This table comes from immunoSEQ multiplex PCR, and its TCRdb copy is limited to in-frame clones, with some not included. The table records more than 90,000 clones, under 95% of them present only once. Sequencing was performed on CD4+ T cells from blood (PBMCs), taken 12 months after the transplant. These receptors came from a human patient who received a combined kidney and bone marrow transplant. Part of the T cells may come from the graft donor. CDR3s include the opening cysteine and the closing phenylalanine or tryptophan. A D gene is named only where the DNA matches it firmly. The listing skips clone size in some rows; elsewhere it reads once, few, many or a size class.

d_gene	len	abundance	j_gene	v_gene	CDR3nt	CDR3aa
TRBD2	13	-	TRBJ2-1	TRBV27	TGTGCCAGCAGGAGGGAGGGTATACCCGAGCAGTTCTTC	CASRREGIPEQFF
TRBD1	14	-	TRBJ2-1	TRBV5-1	TGCGCCAGCAGCTTGGGACAGGGATACAATGAGCAGTTCTTC	CASSLGQGYNEQFF
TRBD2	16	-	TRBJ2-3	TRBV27	TGTGCCAGCAGTTTAGATCTAGCGGGGATTACAGATACGCAGTATTTT	CASSLDLAGITDTQYF
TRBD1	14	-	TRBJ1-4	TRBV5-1	TGCGCCAGCAGCCAGACAGGGTTTAATGAAAAACTGTTTTTT	CASSQTGFNEKLFF
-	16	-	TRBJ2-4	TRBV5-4	TGTGCCAGCAGCTTGGCGGGGAAGCTAGCCAAAAACATTCAGTACTTC	CASSLAGKLAKNIQYF
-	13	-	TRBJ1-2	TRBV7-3	TGTGCCAGCAGCCCGGCGGGGAACTATGGCTACACCTTC	CASSPAGNYGYTF
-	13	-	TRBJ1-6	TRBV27	TGTGCCAGCCGGACAGTCTATAATTCACCCCTCCACTTT	CASRTVYNSPLHF
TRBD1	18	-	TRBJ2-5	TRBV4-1	TGCGCCAGCAGCCAAGCTTCCCTGGCAGGGGGTCCGGGAGAGACCCAGTACTTC	CASSQASLAGGPGETQYF
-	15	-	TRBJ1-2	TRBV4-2	TGTGCCAGCAGCCAAGTGAAGGGGCAGGTCTATGGCTACACCTTC	CASSQVKGQVYGYTF
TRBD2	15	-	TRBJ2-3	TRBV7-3	TGTGCCAGCAGCCCGACTAGCGGGGGGGCAGATACGCAGTATTTT	CASSPTSGGADTQYF
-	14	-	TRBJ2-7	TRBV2	TGTGCCAGCACCATGTCACTAGCTTCCTACGAGCAGTACTTC	CASTMSLASYEQYF
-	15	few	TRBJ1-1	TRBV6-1	TGTGCCAGCAACTCCGAATACAGGGCCGCTACTGAAGCTTTCTTT	CASNSEYRAATEAFF
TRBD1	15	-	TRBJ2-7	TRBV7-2	TGTGCCAGCAGCTTTGTCGAGGGGGCGTCCTACGAGCAGTACTTC	CASSFVEGASYEQYF
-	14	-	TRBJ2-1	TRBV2	TGTGCCAGTACCTCTGAGAGCGCCTACAATGAGCAGTTCTTC	CASTSESAYNEQFF
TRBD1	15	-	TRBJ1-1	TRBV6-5	TGTGCCAGCAGTTACTCCCTAACAGGGGGGACTGAAGCTTTCTTT	CASSYSLTGGTEAFF
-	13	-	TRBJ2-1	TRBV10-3	TGTGCCATCAGTGAGTCCCCCAACAATGAGCAGTTCTTC	CAISESPNNEQFF
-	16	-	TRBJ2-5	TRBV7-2	TGTGCCAGCAGCTTAGGGTTCTGGCGGGCCCAAGAGACCCAGTACTTC	CASSLGFWRAQETQYF
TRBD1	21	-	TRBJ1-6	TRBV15	TGTGCCACCAGCAGCGCCCGGACAGGGGGTCGGCTAAGCTCCTATAATTCCCCCCTCCACTTT	CATSSARTGGRLSSYNSPLHF
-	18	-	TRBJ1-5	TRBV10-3	TGTGCCATCAGTGAGTCGACGGTAGCCCCCCTTAGCAATCAGCCCCAGCATTTT	CAISESTVAPLSNQPQHF
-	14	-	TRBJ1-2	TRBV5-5	TGTGCCAGCAGCTTGACAGCTTTCTCATATGGCTACACCTTC	CASSLTAFSYGYTF
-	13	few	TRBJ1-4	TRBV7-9	TGTGCCAGCAGCTTAACTATAGGTGAAAAACTGTTTTTT	CASSLTIGEKLFF
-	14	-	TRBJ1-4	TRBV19	TGTGCCAGTAGTATGGCAGGGTTCGGAGAAAAACTGTTTTTT	CASSMAGFGEKLFF
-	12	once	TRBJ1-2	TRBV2	TGTGCCAGCAGTGACAACAGGGACGGCTACACCTTC	CASSDNRDGYTF
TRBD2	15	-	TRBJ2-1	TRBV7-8	TGTGCCAGCAGCTTTCGGCTAGCGGGCCCCAATGAGCAGTTCTTC	CASSFRLAGPNEQFF
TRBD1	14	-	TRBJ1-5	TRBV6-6	TGTGCCAGCGGGACAGGGGCTGGCAATCAGCCCCAGCATTTT	CASGTGAGNQPQHF
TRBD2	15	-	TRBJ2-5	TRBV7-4	TGTGCCAGCAGCTTACCGGTAGCGGGAGACGAGACCCAGTACTTC	CASSLPVAGDETQYF
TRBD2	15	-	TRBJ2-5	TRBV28	TGTGCCAGTACCCTGCCTGGGCTAGCGGAAGAGACCCAGTACTTC	CASTLPGLAEETQYF
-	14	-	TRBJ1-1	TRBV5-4	TGTGCCAGCAGCCGGGCGGGCTCGAACACTGAAGCTTTCTTT	CASSRAGSNTEAFF
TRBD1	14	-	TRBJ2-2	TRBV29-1	TGCAGCGTAGATCCGGGACAGGGGTCCGGGGAGCTGTTTTTT	CSVDPGQGSGELFF
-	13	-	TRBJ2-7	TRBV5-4	TGTGCCAGCAGCTCCCCACGGGATTACGAGCAGTACTTC	CASSSPRDYEQYF
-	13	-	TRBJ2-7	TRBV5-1	TGCGCCAGCAGCTCGGGACATACCTACGAGCAGTACTTC	CASSSGHTYEQYF
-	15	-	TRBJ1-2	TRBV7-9	TGTGCCAGCAGCTTAGGGCCGGTCAGGAACTATGGCTACACCTTC	CASSLGPVRNYGYTF
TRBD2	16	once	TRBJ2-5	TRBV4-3	TGCGCCAGCAGCCAAGAACCTAGCGGGAGGCAAGAGACCCAGTACTTC	CASSQEPSGRQETQYF
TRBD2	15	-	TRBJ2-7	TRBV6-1	TGTGCCAGCCTACAGGGGACTAGCCCTATCTACGAGCAGTACTTC	CASLQGTSPIYEQYF
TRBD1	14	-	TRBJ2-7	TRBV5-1	TGCGCCAGCAGCTGGAAGGACAGGGGGAGCGAGCAGTACTTC	CASSWKDRGSEQYF
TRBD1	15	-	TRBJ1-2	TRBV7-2	TGTGCCAGCAGCTTAGGGGGACAGGGGAACTATGGCTACACCTTC	CASSLGGQGNYGYTF
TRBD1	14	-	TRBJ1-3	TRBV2	TGTGCCACCGGACAGGGTTTCACTGGAAACACCATATATTTT	CATGQGFTGNTIYF
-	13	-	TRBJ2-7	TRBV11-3	TGTGCCAGCAGCTTAGGGGGCCGTTACGAGCAGTACTTC	CASSLGGRYEQYF
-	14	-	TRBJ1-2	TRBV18	TGTGCCAGCTCACAGCGAAGTGATAACTATGGCTACACCTTC	CASSQRSDNYGYTF
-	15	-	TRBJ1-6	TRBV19	TGTGCCAGTAGTATCGGCGGGGGGAATAATTCACCCCTCCACTTT	CASSIGGGNNSPLHF